Listed below are T cell receptor beta chains from one sample, sequenced in a study of blood T cell repertoires in COVID-19. The method was immunoSEQ multiplex PCR; TCRdb's version includes in-frame clones alone and lacks a portion of them. The sample has 120,000 or so clones, around 70% seen once. The sequenced sample was peripheral blood. Receptor source: a man aged 60-69 years with acute or convalescent COVID-19. The CDR3 runs from the conserved cysteine through the conserved F or W. Each record gives: J gene, clone size, V gene, D gene, CDR3 DNA, CDR3 protein. D genes are given only for firm matches. Expanded clones get a size class; other rows say once, few or many, or leave the size out.

>TRBJ2-7|NA|TRBV29-1|NA
TGCAGCGTTGGAGGGGGACAAGTCTACGAGCAGTACTTC
CSVGGGQVYEQYF
>TRBJ2-1|NA|TRBV12-5|TRBD2
TGTGCTAGTGGTTTGGTGGGACTAGCGGGAGGGGGTGAGCAGTTCTTC
CASGLVGLAGGGEQFF
>TRBJ2-2|few|TRBV14|NA
TGTGCCAGCAGCCCGCTAGGCACTTCCGGGGAGCTGTTTTTT
CASSPLGTSGELFF
>TRBJ1-2|NA|TRBV27|TRBD1
TGTGCCAGCAGTCTGACAGGGGGCCCCCAATGGGGCTACACCTTC
CASSLTGGPQWGYTF
>TRBJ2-3|NA|TRBV7-9|NA
TGTGCCAGCAGCTTAATTCAGGCAGATACGCAGTATTTT
CASSLIQADTQYF
>TRBJ1-2|NA|TRBV30|NA
TGTGCCTGGAGTGGGGGTCGGAGGGGCTACACCTTC
CAWSGGRRGYTF
>TRBJ1-1|NA|TRBV21-1|NA
TGTGCCAGCAGCAGATCTATACAAGCTTTCTTT
CASSRSIQAFF
>TRBJ1-2|NA|TRBV9|NA
TGTGCCAGCAGCGCGCGGGTGAGTGGAGGCTACACCTTC
CASSARVSGGYTF
>TRBJ1-5|NA|TRBV5-8|TRBD1
TGTGCCAGCAGCTTTGGGGACAGGCGGGGAAATCAGCCCCAGCATTTT
CASSFGDRRGNQPQHF
>TRBJ1-2|few|TRBV14|NA
TGTGCCAGCAGCACCCAGGGGTACGGTGGCTATGGCTACACCTTC
CASSTQGYGGYGYTF
>TRBJ2-7|NA|TRBV3-1/TRBV3-2|NA
TGTGCCAGCAGCCCCTTTACAAGCTCCTACGAGCAGTACTTC
CASSPFTSSYEQYF
>TRBJ1-2|NA|TRBV24-1|TRBD1
TGTGCCACCAGTGATTCCCAGACAGGGGAAAGGGGACGGGGCTACACCTTC
CATSDSQTGERGRGYTF
>TRBJ2-2|few|TRBV4-1|TRBD2
TGCGCCAGCAGCCGATTAGCGGGGGGTCCACAGGGGGAGCTGTTTTTT
CASSRLAGGPQGELFF
>TRBJ1-2|NA|TRBV18|NA
TGTGCCAGCTCACCGCGGCGCGAAAGAGGCTACACCTTC
CASSPRRERGYTF
>TRBJ1-2|NA|TRBV19|NA
TGTGCCAGTACCACCGGGGGTGGATTAAACTATGGCTACACCTTC
CASTTGGGLNYGYTF
>TRBJ1-2|once|TRBV11-2|TRBD1
TGTGCCAGCAGCTCATCCTACAGGGGAACTCGTGGCTACACCTTC
CASSSSYRGTRGYTF
>TRBJ2-3|NA|TRBV5-1|TRBD1
TGCGCCAGCAGCTCGGGGACAGTGGATACGCAGTATTTT
CASSSGTVDTQYF
>TRBJ1-2|NA|TRBV19|NA
TGTGCCAGTAGTAACCTCGGGAGCCAAGCAGCTAACTATGGCTACACCTTC
CASSNLGSQAANYGYTF
>TRBJ2-1|NA|TRBV9|NA
TGTGCCAGCAGCCCACCCCACAGTTACGACAATGAGCAGTTCTTC
CASSPPHSYDNEQFF
>TRBJ1-1|few|TRBV30|NA
TGTGCCTGGAGGGGTCAACCGGGGACTGAAGCTTTCTTT
CAWRGQPGTEAFF
>TRBJ1-2|NA|TRBV5-8|NA
TGTGCCACCACGACGAATTGGGCCTATGGCTACACCTTC
CATTTNWAYGYTF
>TRBJ1-6|few|TRBV18|NA
TGTGCCAGCTCACCAGCAGCGAGGAATTCACCCCTCCACTTT
CASSPAARNSPLHF
>TRBJ2-3|NA|TRBV28|NA
TGTGCCAGCATGGAGGCGGATCGGACAGATACGCAGTATTTT
CASMEADRTDTQYF
>TRBJ1-1|NA|TRBV6-5|NA
TGTGCCAGCAGGGGGACAAGACGAATGAACACTGAAGCTTTCTTT
CASRGTRRMNTEAFF
>TRBJ2-3|NA|TRBV5-1|NA
TGCGCCAGCAGCTTGGTATGGGGGCCTGGTACAGATACGCAGTATTTT
CASSLVWGPGTDTQYF
>TRBJ2-7|NA|TRBV27|TRBD2
TGTGCCAGCAGTTTCGCTAGCGGATACGAGCAGTACTTC
CASSFASGYEQYF
>TRBJ2-7|NA|TRBV5-1|NA
TGCGCCAGCAGCCCTGGGACTCAGAAATACGAGCAGTACTTC
CASSPGTQKYEQYF
>TRBJ1-2|NA|TRBV3-1/TRBV3-2|NA
TGTGCCAGCAGCCCTCAGGGTACTACTAACTATGGCTACACCTTC
CASSPQGTTNYGYTF
>TRBJ1-1|NA|TRBV6-4|TRBD1
TGTGCCAGCAGACTCCCCCGGACAGGGGTGAACACTGAAGCTTTCTTT
CASRLPRTGVNTEAFF
>TRBJ2-5|NA|TRBV9|TRBD1
TGTGCCAGCAGCTCCCGGACAGGGGCGCAGACCCAGTACTTC
CASSSRTGAQTQYF
>TRBJ1-1|NA|TRBV15|TRBD1
TGTGCCACCAGCAGGGGGACAGGGAGAGGTCCTGAAGCTTTCTTT
CATSRGTGRGPEAFF
>TRBJ1-2|few|TRBV12-3/TRBV12-4|NA
TGTGCCAGCAGTTTAATGAGGTCCTATGGCTACACCTTC
CASSLMRSYGYTF
>TRBJ2-7|few|TRBV6-1|TRBD1
TGTGCCAGCAGTGAACTCGGACAGGGAATCTACGAGCAGTACTTC
CASSELGQGIYEQYF
>TRBJ1-1|NA|TRBV6-5|NA
TGTGCCAGCAGCCGTAAGAACACTGAAGCTTTCTTT
CASSRKNTEAFF
>TRBJ1-2|NA|TRBV6-1|NA
TGTGCCAGCAGTTATCCAGGGGAGAGCTATGGCTACACCTTC
CASSYPGESYGYTF
>TRBJ1-6|many|TRBV9|TRBD1
TGTGCCAGCAGCGCAGAGACAGGGAAGTATTCACCCCTCCACTTT
CASSAETGKYSPLHF
>TRBJ1-1|NA|TRBV3-1/TRBV3-2|TRBD1
TGTGCCAGCAGCGACGGGGACAGACTGAACACTGAAGCTTTCTTT
CASSDGDRLNTEAFF